This TCR beta chain was observed in a study of Ad26.COV2.S vaccination and SARS-CoV-2 variants. About the study: Recipients of Ad26.COV2.S got it intramuscularly, once or twice 56 days apart.

Clones were read by immunoSEQ multiplex PCR, and TCRdb kept only the in-frame ones, dropping some. The repertoire holds roughly 500,000 clones, roughly nine tenths seen once, with around 2.6% in the top ten. In the case of this clone: The antigen remains undetermined.

Regarding the study as a whole: Vaccinees displayed broader spike-specific TCR repertoires than placebo recipients.

Treatment in this sample: roughly 19 received Ad26.COV2.S at low or high dose, single or two shots; a few received placebo; per-sample allocation not given. All samples were drawn on day 63, counting from the first vaccine or placebo injection. The receptor was isolated from a person aged 18-60 years who received the Ad26.COV2.S COVID-19 vaccine or a placebo. Sequencing used peripheral blood, obtained in a trial of Ad26.COV2.S vaccine versus placebo.

The CDR3 DNA reads as TGTGCCAGCAGCGCGGGACCATTCCTGGAGACCCAGTACTTC. Its translation: CASSAGPFLETQYF. The chain couples TRBV9 to TRBJ2-5; D may correspond to TRBD1 or TRBD2 (5 bases each). Trimming removed 3 bases at V and 5 bases at J, with 14 bases between. The germline V gene encodes CDR1 SGDLS and CDR2 YYNGEE. This CDR3 spans 14 amino acids.